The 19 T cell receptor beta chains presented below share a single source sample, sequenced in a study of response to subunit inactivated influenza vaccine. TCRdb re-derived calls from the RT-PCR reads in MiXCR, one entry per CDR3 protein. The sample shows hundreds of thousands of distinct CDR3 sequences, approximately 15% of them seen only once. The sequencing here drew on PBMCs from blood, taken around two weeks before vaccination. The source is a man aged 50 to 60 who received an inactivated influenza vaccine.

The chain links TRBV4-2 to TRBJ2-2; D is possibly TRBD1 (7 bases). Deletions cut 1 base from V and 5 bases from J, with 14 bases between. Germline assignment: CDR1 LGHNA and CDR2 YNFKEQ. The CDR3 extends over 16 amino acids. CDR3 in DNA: TGTGCCAGCAGCCAAGTGGCGGGACAGATTACCGGGGAGCTGTTTTTT. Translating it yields CASSQVAGQITGELFF.

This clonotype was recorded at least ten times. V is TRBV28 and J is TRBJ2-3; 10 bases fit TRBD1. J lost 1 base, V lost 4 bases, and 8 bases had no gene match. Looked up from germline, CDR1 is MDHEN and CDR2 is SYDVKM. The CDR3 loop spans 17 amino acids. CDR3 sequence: CASSYPRDRGRTDTQYF. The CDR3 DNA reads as TGTGCCAGCAGTTATCCCCGGGACAGGGGTCGCACAGATACGCAGTATTTT. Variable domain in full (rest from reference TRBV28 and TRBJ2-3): DVKVTQSSRYLVKRTGEKVFLECVQDMDHENMFWYRQDPGLGLRLIYFSYDVKMKEKGDIPEGYSVSREKKERFSLILESASTNQTSMYLCASSYPRDRGRTDTQYFGPGTRLTVL.

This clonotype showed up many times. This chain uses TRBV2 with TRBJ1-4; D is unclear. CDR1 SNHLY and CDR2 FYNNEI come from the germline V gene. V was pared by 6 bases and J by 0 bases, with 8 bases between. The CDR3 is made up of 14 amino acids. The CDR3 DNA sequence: TGTGCCAGCAGGAAACAAGCAACTAATGAAAAACTGTTTTTT. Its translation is CASRKQATNEKLFF.

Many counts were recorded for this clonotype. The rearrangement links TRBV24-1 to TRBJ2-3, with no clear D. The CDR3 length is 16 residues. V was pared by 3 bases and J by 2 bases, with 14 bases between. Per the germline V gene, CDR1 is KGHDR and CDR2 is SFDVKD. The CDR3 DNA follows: TGTGCCACCAGTGATCAAGTGCGGACCTCCACAGATACGCAGTATTTT. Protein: CATSDQVRTSTDTQYF.

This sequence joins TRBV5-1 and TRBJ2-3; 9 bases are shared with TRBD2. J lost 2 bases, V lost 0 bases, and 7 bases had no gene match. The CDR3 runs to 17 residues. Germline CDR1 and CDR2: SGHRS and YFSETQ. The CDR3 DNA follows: TGCGCCAGCAGCTTGGTGGGTAGCGGGGGTTCCACAGATACGCAGTATTTT. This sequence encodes CASSLVGSGGSTDTQYF.

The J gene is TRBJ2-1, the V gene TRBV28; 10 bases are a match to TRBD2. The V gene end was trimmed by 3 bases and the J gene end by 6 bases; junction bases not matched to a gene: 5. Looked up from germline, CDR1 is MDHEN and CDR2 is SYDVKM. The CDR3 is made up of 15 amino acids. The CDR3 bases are TGTGCCAGCAGTTTCGGGACTAGCGCTCGCAATGAGCAGTTCTTC. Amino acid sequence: CASSFGTSARNEQFF.

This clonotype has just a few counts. DNA of the CDR3: TGCGCCAGCAGCTCCGGGACATCCGGCAATAACTATGGCTACACCTTC. Amino acids: CASSSGTSGNNYGYTF. This rearrangement joins TRBV5-1 to TRBJ1-2, with D possibly being TRBD1 (6 bases). Per germline, CDR1 SGHRS and CDR2 YFSETQ. Trimming pared 3 bases from V and 1 base from J, leaving 16 bases between. This CDR3 comprises 16 residues.

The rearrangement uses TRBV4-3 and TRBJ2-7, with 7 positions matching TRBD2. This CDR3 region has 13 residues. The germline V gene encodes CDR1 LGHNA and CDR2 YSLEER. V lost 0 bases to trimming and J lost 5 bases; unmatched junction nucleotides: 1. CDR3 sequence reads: CASSQDGRDEQYF. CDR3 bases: TGCGCCAGCAGCCAAGATGGGAGGGACGAGCAGTACTTC.

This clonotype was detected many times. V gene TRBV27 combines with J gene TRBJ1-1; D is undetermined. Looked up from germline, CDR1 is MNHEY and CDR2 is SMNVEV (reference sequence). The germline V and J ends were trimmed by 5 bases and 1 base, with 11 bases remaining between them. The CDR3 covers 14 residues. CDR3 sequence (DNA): TGTGCCAGCAGTGCTAGGGAAAGGAACACTGAAGCTTTCTTT. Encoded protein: CASSARERNTEAFF.

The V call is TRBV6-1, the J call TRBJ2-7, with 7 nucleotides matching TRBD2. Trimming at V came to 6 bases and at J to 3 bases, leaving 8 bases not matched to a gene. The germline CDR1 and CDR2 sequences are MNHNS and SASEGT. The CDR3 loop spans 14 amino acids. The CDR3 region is CASSPRDYFYEQYF. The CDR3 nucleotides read TGTGCCAGCAGCCCTCGGGACTACTTCTACGAGCAGTACTTC.

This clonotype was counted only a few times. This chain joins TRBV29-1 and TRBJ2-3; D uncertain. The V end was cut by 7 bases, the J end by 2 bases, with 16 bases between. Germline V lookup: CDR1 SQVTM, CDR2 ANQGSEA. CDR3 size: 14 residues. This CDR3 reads CSAFFYDLTDTQYF. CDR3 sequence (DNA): TGCAGCGCATTCTTCTATGATCTCACAGATACGCAGTATTTT.

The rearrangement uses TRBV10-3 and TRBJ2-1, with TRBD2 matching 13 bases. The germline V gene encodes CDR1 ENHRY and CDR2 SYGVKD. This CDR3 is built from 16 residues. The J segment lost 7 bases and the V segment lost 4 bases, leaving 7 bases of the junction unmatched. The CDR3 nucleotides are TGTGCCATCAGTGCGGCGGGACTAGCGGGGAGGAATGAGCAGTTCTTC. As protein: CAISAAGLAGRNEQFF.

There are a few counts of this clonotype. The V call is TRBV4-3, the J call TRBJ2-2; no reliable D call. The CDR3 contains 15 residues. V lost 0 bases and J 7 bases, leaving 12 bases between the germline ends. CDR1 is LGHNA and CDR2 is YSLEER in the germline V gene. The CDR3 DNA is TGCGCCAGCAGCCAAGAGGGCAGGTCTAGCGGGGAGCTGTTTTTT. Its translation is CASSQEGRSSGELFF.

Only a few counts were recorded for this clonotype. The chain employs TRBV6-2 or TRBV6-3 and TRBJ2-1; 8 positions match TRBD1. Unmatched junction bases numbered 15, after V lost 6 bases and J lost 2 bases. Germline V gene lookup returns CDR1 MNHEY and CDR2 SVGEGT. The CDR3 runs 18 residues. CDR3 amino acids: CASRPGRWGQEAYNEQFF. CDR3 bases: TGTGCCAGCAGACCCGGAAGATGGGGACAGGAAGCCTACAATGAGCAGTTCTTC.

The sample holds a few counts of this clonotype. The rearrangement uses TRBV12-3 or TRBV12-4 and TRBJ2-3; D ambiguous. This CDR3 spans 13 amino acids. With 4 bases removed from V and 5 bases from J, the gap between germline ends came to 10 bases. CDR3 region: CASSWAGVDTQYF. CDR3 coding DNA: TGTGCCAGCAGTTGGGCCGGAGTAGATACGCAGTATTTT.

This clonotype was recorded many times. The CDR3 coding sequence is TGTGCCAGCAGTCTACGACAGGGGATCGGCTCCTACAATGAGCAGTTCTTC. Translating gives CASSLRQGIGSYNEQFF. The V call is TRBV6-2 or TRBV6-3, the J call TRBJ2-1; 8 nucleotides align to TRBD1. This CDR3 contains 17 residues. Trimming cost V 5 bases and J 0 bases; bases outside gene matches: 9. Germline values: CDR1 MNHEY, CDR2 SVGEGT.

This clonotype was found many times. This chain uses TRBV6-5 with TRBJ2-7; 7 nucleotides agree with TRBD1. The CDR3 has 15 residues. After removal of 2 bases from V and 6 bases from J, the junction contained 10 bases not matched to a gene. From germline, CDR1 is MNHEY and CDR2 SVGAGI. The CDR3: CASSYLRQGGSEQYF. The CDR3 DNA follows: TGTGCCAGCAGTTACCTCCGACAGGGTGGTAGCGAGCAGTACTTC.

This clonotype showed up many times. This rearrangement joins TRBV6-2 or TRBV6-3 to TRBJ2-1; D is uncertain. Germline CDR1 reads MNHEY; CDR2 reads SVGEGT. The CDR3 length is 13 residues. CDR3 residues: CAASLMHGNEQFF. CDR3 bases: TGTGCTGCTAGTCTTATGCATGGCAATGAGCAGTTCTTC.

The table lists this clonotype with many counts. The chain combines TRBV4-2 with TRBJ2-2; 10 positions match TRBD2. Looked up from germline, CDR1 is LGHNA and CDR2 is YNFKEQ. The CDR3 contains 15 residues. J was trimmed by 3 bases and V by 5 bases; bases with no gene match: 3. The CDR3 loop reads CASSTSGTDTGELFF. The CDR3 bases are TGTGCCAGCAGCACTAGCGGGACAGACACCGGGGAGCTGTTTTTT.